At least ten counts were recorded for the clone carrying this T cell receptor beta chain. Its antigen is not identified. Trimming took 2 bases from V and 6 from J, leaving 6 bases between them. The CDR3 runs to 12 residues. In germline, CDR1 is LGHNA, CDR2 YSLEER. This entry comes from a study of spatial heterogeneity in lung cancer. TCRdb re-analysed the 5' RACE reads in MiXCR, keeping a single row per CDR3 protein. The sample shows more than 60,000 distinct CDR3 sequences, under 8.5% of them seen only once. Sample time point: sample taken at primary tumor resection. Study-level results: Resection blood, more than follow-up blood, showed ubiquitous expanded tumor TCRs.

The chain has TRBV4-3 and TRBJ2-3; weak D call: TRBD2 (5 bases). The TCR was taken from a male donor with early-stage non-small cell lung cancer. Sample: PBMCs, taken at surgery. The CDR3 sequence is CASSQKRDTQYF. CDR3 bases: TGCGCCAGCAGCCAAAAGCGGGATACGCAGTATTTT.